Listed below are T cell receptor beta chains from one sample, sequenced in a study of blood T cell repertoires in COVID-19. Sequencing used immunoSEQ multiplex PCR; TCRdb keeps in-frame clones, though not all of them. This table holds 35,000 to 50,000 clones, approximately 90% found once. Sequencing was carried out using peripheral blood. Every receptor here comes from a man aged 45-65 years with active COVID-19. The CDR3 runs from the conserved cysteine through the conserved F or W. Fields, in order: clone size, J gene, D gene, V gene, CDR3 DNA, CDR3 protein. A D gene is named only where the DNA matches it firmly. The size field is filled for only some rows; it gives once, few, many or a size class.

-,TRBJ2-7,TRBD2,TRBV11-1,TGTGCCAGCAGCAAGCGGGACTACCGCTCCTACGAGCAGTACTTC,CASSKRDYRSYEQYF
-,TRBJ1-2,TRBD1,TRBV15,TGTGCCACCAGCAGGGATTTACAGACAGGGGTTGGTGGCTACACCTTC,CATSRDLQTGVGGYTF
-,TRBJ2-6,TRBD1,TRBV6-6,TGTGCCAGCAGTCCAGACAGGGGGCGTTCTGGGGCCAACGTCCTGACTTTC,CASSPDRGRSGANVLTF
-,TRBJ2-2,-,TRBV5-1,TGCGCCAGCAGTCCACAGGGATTGCCCGGGGAGCTGTTTTTT,CASSPQGLPGELFF
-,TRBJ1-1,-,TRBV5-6,TGTGCCAGCAGCTTGGGGCCCCCCAGGGTGAACACTGAAGCTTTCTTT,CASSLGPPRVNTEAFF
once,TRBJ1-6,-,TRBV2,TGTGCCAGCAGTACTGACGGGAACCTAAATAATTCACCCCTCCACTTT,CASSTDGNLNNSPLHF
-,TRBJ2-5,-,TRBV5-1,TGCGCCAGCAGCTGGGTTGACAGTCAAGAGACCCAGTACTTC,CASSWVDSQETQYF
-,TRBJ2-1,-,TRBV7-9,TGTGCCAGCAGCTTTCGAGCGGGTTCCTACAATGAGCAGTTCTTC,CASSFRAGSYNEQFF
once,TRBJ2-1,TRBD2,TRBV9,TGTGCCAGCAGCGTATCCGGGACTAGGACGTTCAATGAGCAGTTCTTC,CASSVSGTRTFNEQFF
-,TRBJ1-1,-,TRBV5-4,TGTGCCAGCAGCCTGCACATGAACACTGAAGCTTTCTTT,CASSLHMNTEAFF
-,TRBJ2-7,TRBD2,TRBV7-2,TGTGCCAGCAGCCAGCTGGGCGGGGGGCTCTACGAGCAGTACTTC,CASSQLGGGLYEQYF
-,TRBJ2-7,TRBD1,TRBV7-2,TGTGCCAGCAGCTTAGCGAGGACAGGGGTTTACGAGCAGTACTTC,CASSLARTGVYEQYF